This TCR beta chain was recorded in a study of early T cells in non-severe SARS-CoV-2 infection. The CDR3 consists of 16 residues. Germline values: CDR1 SEHNR, CDR2 FQNEAQ (reference sequence). Trimming shortened V by 1 base and J by 2 bases, and 9 bases separated the two germline ends. This clonotype was observed at least ten times. TCRdb itself ran the 5' RACE reads through MiXCR, one entry per CDR3 protein. The sample consists of 20,000 to 25,000 distinct CDR3 sequences, about 4.8% of them appearing once. This clonotype was obtained from an adult who was a healthcare worker with PCR-confirmed SARS-CoV-2 infection or an uninfected control (not recorded which). The chain carries TRBV7-9 and TRBJ1-6; a possible D gene is TRBD1 (5 bases). Sequenced: whole blood. This CDR3 is CASSLGDGTYNSPLHF. The CDR3 coding sequence is TGTGCCAGCAGCTTAGGGGACGGGACCTATAATTCACCCCTCCACTTT.